This T cell receptor beta chain was sequenced for a study of human T cells and chemical hapten exposure. For the study at large: A patient group, mainly female, showed alopecia areata, totalis or universalis. Notes on the study in general: There were significantly more large CDR3 similarity clusters among expanded TCRs than among controls. Donor immune responses may differ from healthy people's, since all donors had alopecia.

The library gave individual cDNA molecules unique molecular identifiers. MiXCR, applied by TCRdb to the RACE reads, yields one record per CDR3 protein. The table lists 270,000 or so distinct CDR3 sequences, 7.5% to 8% of them singletons. As for time point: pre-sensitization, week 0. Treatment in this sample: therapeutic diphenylcyclopropenone sensitization with weekly scalp DPC. Many counts were recorded for this clonotype. Its antigen is unidentified. V lost 0 bases to trimming and J lost 8 bases, with 10 bases between them. In germline, CDR1 is SNHLY, CDR2 FYNNEI. This CDR3 has 13 amino acids. This rearrangement joins TRBV2 to TRBJ1-2; no reliable D call. This TCR was recovered from a man between 18 and 35 years old with alopecia areata. Some clones in this sample may be carry-over from other donors' samples. The sequenced sample was whole blood, obtained in connection with sensitization to the hapten diphenylcyclopropenone (DPC). The CDR3 reads CASSEAALYGYTF. CDR3 DNA sequence: TGTGCCAGCAGTGAAGCGGCTCTCTACGGCTACACCTTC. Full variable domain (rest looked up from reference TRBV2 and TRBJ1-2): EPEVTQTPSHQVTQMGQEVILRCVPISNHLYFYWYRQILGQKVEFLVSFYNNEISEKSEIFDDQFSVERPDGSNFTLKIRSTKLEDSAMYFCASSEAALYGYTFGSGTRLTVV.